The 13 T cell receptor beta chains given below trace back to one sample, sequenced in a study of blood T cell repertoires in COVID-19. Clones were read by immunoSEQ multiplex PCR, and TCRdb kept only the in-frame ones, dropping some. The table records 200,000 to 250,000 clones, around nine tenths of them present only once. Material: peripheral blood. These receptor sequences come from a woman in her 70s with active or convalescent COVID-19.

The V and J genes are TRBV11-2 and TRBJ1-5; TRBD1 might be the D (5 bases). The V end was cut by 7 bases, the J end by 1 base, with 14 bases between. The CDR3 is made up of 15 amino acids. Germline V gene sequence: CDR1 SGHAT, CDR2 FQNNGV. CDR3 in DNA: TGTGCCAGCACCCCGACAGCTTTGAGCAATCAGCCCCAGCATTTT. It is translated as CASTPTALSNQPQHF.

The CDR3 is CATSDWTGGYTF. The CDR3 DNA is TGTGCCACCAGTGACTGGACAGGGGGCTACACCTTC. The rearrangement uses TRBV24-1 and TRBJ1-2; 8 nucleotides match TRBD1. Germline values: CDR1 KGHDR, CDR2 SFDVKD. V shed 4 bases, J shed 8 bases, and the junction held 2 bases outside the gene matches. This CDR3 contains 12 residues.

V usage is TRBV25-1 and J usage is TRBJ2-5; 9 bases are shared with TRBD1. V lost 4 bases and J lost 4; bases outside the gene matches: 10. Germline assignment: CDR1 MGHDK and CDR2 SYGVNS. The CDR3 is 16 residues long. CDR3 sequence (DNA): TGTGCCAGCAGTGTTAACAGGGGGCTTGGGTTAGAGACCCAGTACTTC. Protein sequence: CASSVNRGLGLETQYF.

V gene TRBV5-1 combines with J gene TRBJ1-1; 7 bases align to TRBD1. The CDR3 loop spans 14 amino acids. Looked up from germline, CDR1 is SGHRS and CDR2 is YFSETQ. Germline trimming cut 0 bases from V and 5 bases from J; bases unmatched to any gene: 4. The CDR3 region is CASSLVGTDTEAFF. As DNA, the CDR3 is TGCGCCAGCAGCTTGGTTGGGACAGATACTGAAGCTTTCTTT.

This clone showed up just a few times. The chain couples TRBV7-3 to TRBJ2-2, with D perhaps matching TRBD1 (5 bases). In germline, CDR1 is SGHTA, CDR2 FQGTGA. Trimming stripped 5 bases from V and 1 base from J, with 8 bases between. The CDR3 sequence is 14 residues long. The CDR3, as DNA: TGTGCCAGCAGCACAGGACAGAACACCGGGGAGCTGTTTTTT. This gives the protein CASSTGQNTGELFF.

The chain combines TRBV14 with TRBJ2-3; weak D call: TRBD2 (6 bases). CDR3 length: 14 residues. Trimming removed 3 bases at V and 11 bases at J, with 18 bases between. Per the germline V gene, CDR1 is SGHDN and CDR2 is FVKESK. This CDR3 is CASSHLGAGIGQYF. DNA for the CDR3: TGTGCCAGCAGCCATCTCGGTGCGGGGATAGGGCAGTATTTT.

This rearrangement joins TRBV2 to TRBJ2-1; 8 bases align to TRBD1. The CDR3 length is 14 residues. The V segment lost 5 bases and the J segment 7 bases; nucleotides outside the gene matches: 7. CDR1 and CDR2 (germline): SNHLY, FYNNEI. CDR3 nucleotide sequence: TGTGCCAGCAGTACGCAGGGGGCGAATAATGAGCAGTTCTTC. It encodes CASSTQGANNEQFF.

This clone was counted a single time. This rearrangement joins TRBV11-3 to TRBJ2-5; 13 bases fit TRBD2. Germline V gene data show CDR1 as SGHNT and CDR2 as YENEEA. The length of the CDR3 is 16 residues. Trimming at V came to 5 bases and at J to 1 base, leaving 4 bases not matched to a gene. The CDR3 nucleotides read TGTGCCAGCAGCCCCGGGACTAGCGGGGTCCAAGAGACCCAGTACTTC. Translation gives CASSPGTSGVQETQYF.

The genes are TRBV9 and TRBJ2-3; perhaps TRBD2 as D (6 bases). Trimming stripped 0 bases from V and 6 bases from J, with 20 bases between. The length of the CDR3 is 17 residues. Germline CDR1 is SGDLS and CDR2 is YYNGEE. The CDR3 DNA reads as TGTGCCAGCAGCGTAGGCCTCGCGGAGGGCCTTGGGGATACGCAGTATTTT. Protein sequence: CASSVGLAEGLGDTQYF.

Comment on this clone: Other DNA variants within this sample encode the same CDR3. The chain recombines TRBV6-1 with TRBJ1-3; perhaps TRBD1 as D (6 bases). The CDR3 contains 15 residues. V was clipped by 2 bases and J by 2 bases, with 10 bases between them. Germline CDR1 MNHNS, CDR2 SASEGT. Here the CDR3 DNA reads TGTGCCAGCAGTGAACTCAGGGGTACTGGAAACACCATATATTTT. Its protein product is CASSELRGTGNTIYF.

The rearrangement joins TRBV7-9 to TRBJ1-5, with TRBD1 as a possible D gene (5 bases). The CDR3 loop spans 15 amino acids. Germline V gene data show CDR1 as SEHNR and CDR2 as FQNEAQ (reference sequence). V gave up 0 bases and J gave up 9 bases, with 15 bases separating them. The CDR3 region has the DNA TGTGCCAGCAGCTTAGCCCAGGGTCCCTCTGGGCCCCAGCATTTT. Protein: CASSLAQGPSGPQHF.

This clone appeared a single time. The chain combines TRBV14 with TRBJ1-2, with D unresolved. The CDR3 is 18 amino acids. V dropped 0 bases and J dropped 13 bases, with 30 bases sitting between them. Germline V gene lookup returns CDR1 SGHDN and CDR2 FVKESK. The CDR3 DNA follows: TGTGCCAGCAGCCAAGAGTCATACCAAGAGGTGTATGCGTCAAGGAGCACCTTC. The encoded protein is CASSQESYQEVYASRSTF.

Regarding this clone: A read error may account for a junction end that differs from germline. This chain uses TRBV19 with TRBJ1-2, with 7 bases aligning to TRBD1. This CDR3 is built from 14 residues. Per germline, CDR1 LNHDA and CDR2 SQIVND (reference sequence). CDR3 in DNA: TGTGCCAGTAGTGCCTGGACAGGCAACTCTGGCTACACCTTC. Translated, it gives CASSAWTGNSGYTF.